One and the same sample provided the 28 T cell receptor beta chains below, sequenced in a study of T cells in Graves' hyperthyroidism and ophthalmopathy. The investigators amplified TCR beta CDR3 regions from RNA transcripts. HTBI primers drove first-round RT-PCR of the TCR CDR3. MiXCR, applied by TCRdb to the multiplex PCR reads, yields one record per CDR3 protein. Found here are about 760,000 distinct CDR3 sequences, approximately 36% of them singletons; the top ten hold around 32%. Material for sequencing was blood. These receptors were collected from a woman aged 40 to 49 with Graves' hyperthyroidism.

This clonotype was picked up many times. The J gene is TRBJ1-1, the V gene TRBV20-1, with D unclear. Looked up from germline, CDR1 is DFQATT and CDR2 is SNEGSKA (reference sequence). The CDR3 contains 13 residues. The V gene lost 0 bases and the J gene lost 4 bases, with 9 bases spanning the gap. CDR3 nucleotide sequence: TGCAGTGCTAGAGAAGTAAGGGCCACTGAAGCTTTCTTT. Residues: CSAREVRATEAFF.

This chain connects TRBV15 to TRBJ1-1, with D unclear. The CDR3 loop spans 13 amino acids. Germline CDR1 reads LNHNV; CDR2 reads YYDKDF (reference sequence). The ends were cut back, 3 bases at V and 8 bases at J, with 13 bases in the middle. CDR3 nucleotides: TGTGCCACCAGCAGGACTAGCGGGGAAGAAGCTTTCTTT. Residues: CATSRTSGEEAFF.

This clonotype was observed a handful of times. This chain uses TRBV7-9 with TRBJ2-7, with D maybe TRBD1 (5 bases). The CDR3 consists of 15 residues. Germline CDR1 is SEHNR and CDR2 is FQNEAQ (reference sequence). V lost 6 bases to trimming and J lost 2 bases, with 17 bases between them. The CDR3 loop is CASSVLKTGPYEQYF. For the CDR3, the DNA is TGTGCCAGCAGTGTACTGAAAACAGGCCCCTACGAGCAGTACTTC.

The table lists this clonotype with a few counts. The chain is built from TRBV4-3 and TRBJ1-2; D may be TRBD1 (5 bases). CDR1 is LGHNA, CDR2 YSLEER, per germline. V was shortened by 0 bases and J by 2 bases, with 16 bases between the two germline ends. The CDR3 contains 17 residues. The CDR3 DNA follows: TGCGCCAGCAGCCAAGATTTGTGGAAGGGGCGCAACTATGGCTACACCTTC. It codes for CASSQDLWKGRNYGYTF.

This rearrangement joins TRBV7-2 to TRBJ2-3; the D gene is possibly TRBD1 (6 bases). V was pared by 5 bases and J by 4 bases, with 16 bases between. CDR3 length: 15 amino acids. Germline CDR1 reads SGHTA; CDR2 reads FQGNSA. CDR3 sequence (DNA): TGTGCCAGCAGCCCACAGAGGACAGTATCAGATACGCAGTATTTT. It specifies CASSPQRTVSDTQYF.

The V and J genes are TRBV11-2 and TRBJ2-7; 13 nucleotides match TRBD2. The germline gives CDR1 SGHAT, CDR2 FQNNGV. CDR3 size: 16 residues. V lost 5 bases to trimming and J lost 1 base; unmatched junction nucleotides: 5. The CDR3 DNA reads TGTGCCAGCAGCGACCAGACTAGCGGGAGGTCCTACGAGCAGTACTTC. Its protein is CASSDQTSGRSYEQYF.

In this sample, this clonotype turned up a few times. J is TRBJ2-7 and V is TRBV19; D is unclear. Germline V gives CDR1 LNHDA, CDR2 SQIVND (reference sequence). The V and J ends lost 10 bases and 3 bases respectively, with 19 bases between them. The CDR3 contains 14 residues. Written as DNA, the CDR3 is TGTGCCACAACCGGGCCCAACGCAGGCTACGAGCAGTACTTC. Its protein is CATTGPNAGYEQYF. The entire variable domain, with the rest obtained from reference TRBV19 and TRBJ2-7, is as follows: DGGITQSPKYLFRKEGQNVTLSCEQNLNHDAMYWYRQDPGQGLRLIYYSQIVNDFQKGDIAEGYSVSREKKESFPLTVTSAQKNPTAFYLCATTGPNAGYEQYFGPGTRLTVT.

This clonotype has a handful of counts. The rearrangement links TRBV7-7 to TRBJ2-2; D possibly corresponds to TRBD1 (6 bases). Germline CDR1 SSHAT, CDR2 FNYEAQ (reference sequence). Trimming left V 11 bases short and J 5 bases short, with 15 bases between. The CDR3 runs to 13 residues. The CDR3 DNA follows: TGTGCCTCCGGACAGAGTCTAACCGGGGAGCTGTTTTTT. Its translation: CASGQSLTGELFF. Combining the CDR3 with reference TRBV7-7 and TRBJ2-2 gives the whole variable domain GAGVSQSPRYKVTKRGQDVTLRCDPISSHATLYWYQQALGQGPEFLTYFNYEAQPDKSGLPSDRFSAERPEGSISTLTIQRTEQRDSAMYRCASGQSLTGELFFGEGSRLTVL.

This clonotype occurred many times. The genes are TRBV19 and TRBJ2-7, with 10 bases identical to TRBD1. Trimming took 3 bases from V and 2 from J; bases not matched to a gene: 4. The CDR3 is 15 residues long. Germline-derived CDR1 and CDR2 are LNHDA and SQIVND (reference sequence). The CDR3 is CASSMSGQGAYEQYF. Here the CDR3 DNA reads TGTGCCAGTAGTATGTCTGGACAGGGGGCCTACGAGCAGTACTTC. Combining the CDR3 with reference TRBV19 and TRBJ2-7 gives the whole variable domain DGGITQSPKYLFRKEGQNVTLSCEQNLNHDAMYWYRQDPGQGLRLIYYSQIVNDFQKGDIAEGYSVSREKKESFPLTVTSAQKNPTAFYLCASSMSGQGAYEQYFGPGTRLTVT.

This clonotype came up a few times. The genes are TRBV7-8 and TRBJ1-4, with 8 bases lining up with TRBD1. Losses at the gene ends were 4 bases for V and 5 bases for J; bases not matched to a gene: 6. Germline V gives CDR1 SGHVS, CDR2 FQNEAQ. The length of the CDR3 is 15 residues. The CDR3 bases are TGTGCCAGCAGCTCGTACAGGGGGTCGAATGAAAAACTGTTTTTT. Translated: CASSSYRGSNEKLFF.

Only a few counts were recorded for this clonotype. This rearrangement joins TRBV20-1 to TRBJ1-4; possible D gene TRBD1, 5 bases. The length of the CDR3 is 15 residues. Germline CDR1 is DFQATT and CDR2 is SNEGSKA (reference sequence). V dropped 4 bases and J dropped 5 bases, with 17 bases sitting between them. The chain's CDR3 is CSATQVGGNNEKLFF. The CDR3 coding sequence is TGCAGTGCTACGCAAGTCGGGGGGAACAATGAAAAACTGTTTTTT.

V is TRBV6-6 and J is TRBJ2-4, with 8 bases lining up with TRBD1. Trimming cost V 11 bases and J 12 bases; bases outside gene matches: 15. The CDR3 sequence is 13 residues long. Germline CDR1 MNHNY, CDR2 SVGAGI (reference sequence). The CDR3 reads CAAKFTGGGDQYF. In DNA, the CDR3 is TGTGCCGCGAAATTCACAGGGGGTGGTGATCAGTACTTC.

This clonotype was seen a handful of times. V gene TRBV2 combines with J gene TRBJ1-2; D not resolved. CDR3 length equals 14 residues. V lost 2 bases, J lost 12 bases, and 19 bases lay in between. In germline, CDR1 is SNHLY, CDR2 FYNNEI. Here the CDR3 DNA reads TGTGCCAGCAGTGAACAGTGGAGCGGCGGATCCCACACCTTC. The encoded protein is CASSEQWSGGSHTF. Looking up the rest from reference TRBV2 and TRBJ1-2 gives the full variable domain: EPEVTQTPSHQVTQMGQEVILRCVPISNHLYFYWYRQILGQKVEFLVSFYNNEISEKSEIFDDQFSVERPDGSNFTLKIRSTKLEDSAMYFCASSEQWSGGSHTFGSGTRLTVV.

This clonotype occurred many times. In nucleotides, the CDR3 is TGTGCCAGCAGTGAATGGAGGGAGGATACCTATGGCTACACCTTC. Protein product: CASSEWREDTYGYTF. The chain employs TRBV2 and TRBJ1-2; D is unclear. Looked up from germline, CDR1 is SNHLY and CDR2 is FYNNEI. The CDR3 runs to 15 residues. V was pared by 2 bases and J by 4 bases, with 14 bases between.

A few counts support this clonotype. The junction differs from germline at one of its ends, possibly a read error. The V call is TRBV27, the J call TRBJ1-6; no clear D gene. CDR3 size: 16 residues. Germline V CDR1 and CDR2: MNHEY, SMNVEV (reference sequence). The CDR3 region has the DNA TGTGCCAGCAATTTACTCTCGACGGCGCATAATTCACCCCTCCACTTT. Protein sequence: CASNLLSTAHNSPLHF.

This clonotype was counted a few times. This chain joins TRBV6-6 and TRBJ2-7; D is ambiguous. This CDR3 has 13 amino acids. Germline-derived CDR1 and CDR2 are MNHNY and SVGAGI (reference sequence). The V gene lost 4 bases and the J gene lost 2 bases, with 9 bases spanning the gap. CDR3 sequence reads: CASSSMAPYEQYF. Here the CDR3 DNA reads TGTGCCAGCAGTTCTATGGCCCCCTACGAGCAGTACTTC.

This clonotype was recorded many times. The chain joins TRBV25-1 to TRBJ2-7; perhaps TRBD2 as D (6 bases). Deletions cut 1 base from V and 6 bases from J, with 16 bases between. The germline CDR1 and CDR2 sequences are MGHDK and SYGVNS. The CDR3 extends over 15 amino acids. CDR3 residues: CASSESLRLGSEQYF. The CDR3 DNA follows: TGTGCCAGCAGTGAATCCCTCAGGCTCGGGAGCGAGCAGTACTTC.

The chain uses TRBV7-2 and TRBJ1-4, with a tentative D call TRBD1 (6 bases). Germline CDR1 reads SGHTA; CDR2 reads FQGNSA. The CDR3 loop spans 16 amino acids. Deletions cut 0 bases from V and 7 bases from J, with 15 bases between. As DNA, the CDR3 is TGTGCCAGCAGCTTAGCAGGGGGGCGGGTTAGTGAAAAACTGTTTTTT. Translating gives CASSLAGGRVSEKLFF.

The genes are TRBV12-3 or TRBV12-4 and TRBJ2-5; TRBD2 might be the D (5 bases). This CDR3 has 15 residues. The V end lost 3 bases, the J end lost 11 bases, and 22 bases lay between the germline ends. The CDR3 region has the DNA TGTGCCAGCAGTTTTTATCGGGGTAGCTACAATGAGCAGTACTTC. Encoded protein: CASSFYRGSYNEQYF.

The chain uses TRBV2 and TRBJ1-1, with a possible D match to TRBD1 (5 bases). The germline CDR1 and CDR2 sequences are SNHLY and FYNNEI. The CDR3 sequence is 15 residues long. Trimming stripped 6 bases from V and 0 bases from J, with 14 bases between. Here the CDR3 DNA reads TGTGCCAGCAGGGGACCTCGGAGCGTGAACACTGAAGCTTTCTTT. This codes for CASRGPRSVNTEAFF.

Comment on this clonotype: A much larger clonotype is one base distant, so this may be a read error. The chain links TRBV7-2 to TRBJ1-6, with 9 bases fitting TRBD1. Germline CDR1 reads SGHTA; CDR2 reads FQGNSA. There are 16 residues in the CDR3. The CDR3 sequence: CAGSQQQGAGNSPLHF. CDR3 bases: TGTGCCGGCAGCCAACAACAGGGGGCGGGAAATTCACCCCTCCACTTT. Full variable domain (missing parts from reference TRBV7-2 and TRBJ1-6): GAGVSQSPSNKVTEKGKDVELRCDPISGHTALYWYRQSLGQGLEFLIYFQGNSAPDKSGLPSDRFSAERTGGSVSTLTIQRTQQEDSAVYLCAGSQQQGAGNSPLHFGNGTRLTVT.

This rearrangement joins TRBV4-1 to TRBJ1-3; D not resolved. The CDR3 contains 15 residues. Germline V gene sequence: CDR1 MGHRA, CDR2 YSYEKL. Trimming removed 0 bases at V and 0 bases at J, with 6 bases between. The CDR3 nucleotides read TGCGCCAGCAGCCAAGACCCCGGCTCTGGAAACACCATATATTTT. It specifies CASSQDPGSGNTIYF.

In this sample, this clonotype turned up many times. This chain connects TRBV5-1 to TRBJ2-7; perhaps TRBD1 as D (6 bases). Trimming left V 2 bases short and J 2 bases short, with 8 bases between. The germline gives CDR1 SGHRS, CDR2 YFSETQ. CDR3 length: 13 residues. This chain's CDR3 is CASSLQGTYEQYF. CDR3 nucleotide sequence: TGCGCCAGCAGCTTACAGGGAACCTACGAGCAGTACTTC.

There are many counts of this clonotype. The chain has TRBV7-9 and TRBJ2-1; 9 bases align to TRBD2. Per the germline V gene, CDR1 is SEHNR and CDR2 is FQNEAQ (reference sequence). The junction had 5 bases not matched to a gene; V was cut back by 0 bases and J by 2 bases. The CDR3 has 17 amino acids. The CDR3 here is CASSLAGGRGTYNEQFF. CDR3 DNA: TGTGCCAGCAGCTTAGCCGGCGGGAGGGGGACCTACAATGAGCAGTTCTTC.

Turning to this clonotype: One end of the junction does not line up with germline, which may come from a read error. The chain couples TRBV29-1 to TRBJ2-7; tentatively, D is TRBD1 (8 bases). CDR1 SQVTM and CDR2 ANQGSEA come from the germline V gene. The CDR3 loop spans 13 amino acids. Here the CDR3 reads CSVSGDRNYGQYF. The DNA for the CDR3 is TGCAGCGTTAGCGGGGACAGGAACTACGGGCAGTACTTC.

This clonotype has at least ten counts. The V call is TRBV7-2, the J call TRBJ2-7; D may be TRBD2 (6 bases). CDR3 length equals 13 residues. V was shortened by 5 bases and J by 2 bases, with 10 bases between the two germline ends. Germline CDR1 is SGHTA and CDR2 is FQGNSA. The CDR3 loop is CASSRSGPYEQYF. For the CDR3, the DNA is TGTGCCAGCAGCCGTAGCGGACCCTACGAGCAGTACTTC.

This clonotype has a handful of counts. The chain couples TRBV28 to TRBJ1-2, with D unresolved. The germline V gene has CDR1 MDHEN and CDR2 SYDVKM. V lost 6 bases to trimming and J lost 0 bases, with 14 bases between them. This CDR3 contains 15 residues. This chain's CDR3 is CASRWAVGANYGYTF. In nucleotides, the CDR3 is TGTGCCAGCAGGTGGGCCGTGGGTGCTAACTATGGCTACACCTTC.

This clonotype was counted between two and nine times. The chain employs TRBV7-2 and TRBJ2-7; TRBD2 matches at 7 bases. CDR1 and CDR2 from the germline V gene are SGHTA and FQGNSA. V dropped 5 bases and J dropped 0; count of bases not matched to a gene: 10. The CDR3 extends over 16 amino acids. CDR3 sequence: CASSPLGGEGSYEQYF. Written as DNA, the CDR3 is TGTGCCAGCAGCCCCCTTGGGGGGGAGGGCTCCTACGAGCAGTACTTC.